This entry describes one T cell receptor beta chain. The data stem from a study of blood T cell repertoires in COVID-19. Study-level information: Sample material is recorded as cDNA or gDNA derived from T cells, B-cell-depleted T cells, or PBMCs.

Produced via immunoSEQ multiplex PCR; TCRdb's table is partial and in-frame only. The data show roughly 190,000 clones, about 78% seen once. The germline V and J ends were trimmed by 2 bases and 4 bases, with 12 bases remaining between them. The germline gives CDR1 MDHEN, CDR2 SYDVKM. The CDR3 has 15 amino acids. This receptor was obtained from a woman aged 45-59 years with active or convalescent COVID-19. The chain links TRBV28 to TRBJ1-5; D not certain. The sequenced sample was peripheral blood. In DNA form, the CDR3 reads TGTGCCAGCAGTTTAACGGGAAGGCGGAATCAGCCCCAGCATTTT. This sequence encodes CASSLTGRRNQPQHF.